A single sample gave rise to the 8 T cell receptor beta chains below, sequenced in a study of OX40 agonist ivuxolimab in advanced cancers. The protocol was immunoSEQ multiplex PCR, while the TCRdb copy is restricted to in-frame clones and leaves out a portion. Of 30,000 to 35,000 clones listed, approximately 89% are singletons. The source material was CD4+ or CD8+ T cells sorted from blood, sampled in a trial of the OX40 agonist ivuxolimab. These receptors originate from an adult with an advanced solid tumor such as melanoma, head and neck, liver or kidney cancer.

A single count supports this clone. This sequence joins TRBV19 and TRBJ2-5; 8 bases map to TRBD1. CDR1 LNHDA and CDR2 SQIVND come from the germline V gene (reference sequence). Germline trimming cut 9 bases from V and 5 bases from J; bases unmatched to any gene: 8. There are 13 residues in the CDR3. In DNA form, the CDR3 reads TGTGCCAGATTCGGTAGGACAGGGGAGACCCAGTACTTC. Encoded protein: CARFGRTGETQYF. The full variable domain, with the rest looked up from reference TRBV19 and TRBJ2-5, is DGGITQSPKYLFRKEGQNVTLSCEQNLNHDAMYWYRQDPGQGLRLIYYSQIVNDFQKGDIAEGYSVSREKKESFPLTVTSAQKNPTAFYLCARFGRTGETQYFGPGTRLLVL.

The chain carries TRBV7-6 and TRBJ1-6, with TRBD1 matching over 7 bases. Germline values: CDR1 SGHVS, CDR2 FNYEAQ. J gave up 5 bases and V 5 bases, and 15 bases lay outside the gene matches. The CDR3 has 18 amino acids. The CDR3 DNA is TGTGCCAGCAGCCGGAGGGACAGCCTAAGGTTCGATAATTCACCCCTCCACTTT. It specifies CASSRRDSLRFDNSPLHF.

This chain uses TRBV30 with TRBJ1-2; no firm D call. The CDR3 is 13 residues long. The germline V gene has CDR1 GTSNPN and CDR2 SVGIG (reference sequence). The germline V and J ends were trimmed by 0 bases and 0 bases, with 5 bases remaining between them. CDR3 amino acids: CAWSVGSNYGYTF. CDR3 in DNA: TGTGCCTGGAGTGTAGGTTCTAACTATGGCTACACCTTC.

This clone came up once. The chain uses TRBV6-5 and TRBJ1-1, with a weak D call TRBD1 (6 bases). CDR3 length: 15 residues. In germline, CDR1 is MNHEY, CDR2 SVGAGI. Trimming stripped 0 bases from V and 2 bases from J, with 10 bases between. The CDR3 region is CASSYSKGGNTEAFF. CDR3 bases: TGTGCCAGCAGTTACTCGAAGGGGGGTAACACTGAAGCTTTCTTT.

V and J are TRBV19 and TRBJ2-1; no clear D. Germline V gene sequence: CDR1 LNHDA, CDR2 SQIVND (reference sequence). Between the trimmed V and J ends, which lost 4 bases and 0 bases, there was a span of 7 bases. The CDR3 totals 14 residues. The CDR3 nucleotides read TGTGCCAGTAGTACCCCGGGCTCCTACAATGAGCAGTTCTTC. The encoded protein is CASSTPGSYNEQFF.

This rearrangement joins TRBV6-4 to TRBJ2-3, with D unclear. The V gene lost 3 bases and the J gene lost 2 bases, with 6 bases spanning the gap. This CDR3 contains 13 residues. The germline CDR1 and CDR2 sequences are MRHNA and SNTAGT. The CDR3 DNA sequence: TGTGCCAGCAGTGAATACTTCACAGATACGCAGTATTTT. This translates into CASSEYFTDTQYF.

The rearrangement uses TRBV27 and TRBJ2-3; D is unclear. Trimming cost V 5 bases and J 1 base, with 10 bases left between them. The germline gives CDR1 MNHEY, CDR2 SMNVEV (reference sequence). The CDR3 length is 14 residues. The CDR3 loop is CASSSYVGTDTQYF. In DNA, the CDR3 is TGTGCCAGCAGTAGTTACGTGGGCACAGATACGCAGTATTTT.

V and J are TRBV7-9 and TRBJ1-3; 7 bases are shared with TRBD1. With V trimmed by 5 bases and J by 8 bases, 6 bases remained unmatched. CDR1 SEHNR and CDR2 FQNEAQ come from the germline V gene (reference sequence). This CDR3 spans 13 amino acids. The CDR3 is CASSGRQGDTIYF. DNA of the CDR3: TGTGCCAGCAGCGGGAGACAGGGTGACACCATATATTTT.